What follows are 28 T cell receptor beta chains derived from one specimen sequenced in a study of CDR3 diversity in severe acne. TCRdb processed the PCR reads anew with MiXCR; each CDR3 protein has one entry. In the table there are around 100,000 distinct CDR3 sequences, roughly 51% of which are singletons. Sequencing used blood. The source is a male donor with acne.

The table lists this clonotype with many counts. The chain recombines TRBV9 with TRBJ1-1, with unresolved D. CDR3 length: 13 residues. Germline CDR1 and CDR2: SGDLS and YYNGEE. The V gene lost 3 bases and the J gene lost 1 base, with 7 bases spanning the gap. This chain's CDR3 is CASSARWNTEAFF. The CDR3 nucleotides read TGTGCCAGCAGCGCCAGGTGGAACACTGAAGCTTTCTTT.

Many counts were recorded for this clonotype. This chain connects TRBV9 to TRBJ2-1, with a tentative D call TRBD1 (6 bases). CDR3 length: 14 amino acids. Germline V lookup: CDR1 SGDLS, CDR2 YYNGEE. V lost 3 bases and J 4 bases, leaving 11 bases between the germline ends. CDR3 protein: CASSAQDRYNEQFF. In DNA form, the CDR3 reads TGTGCCAGCAGCGCCCAGGACAGATACAATGAGCAGTTCTTC.

As for this clonotype: An end of the junction differs from the germline gene, which may be a read error. This chain links TRBV4-1 with TRBJ1-5; D may be TRBD1 (5 bases). This CDR3 contains 18 residues. CDR1 is MGHRA and CDR2 is YSYEKL in the germline V gene. CDR3 in amino acids: CASSQGKIQVISNQPRHF. DNA for the CDR3: TGCGCCAGCAGCCAAGGGAAGATACAGGTTATCAGCAATCAGCCCCGGCATTTT.

CDR3 bases: TGTGCCAGCAGCTTCCGGGGCGGCTACGAGCAGTACTTC. Its protein is CASSFRGGYEQYF. J is TRBJ2-7 and V is TRBV7-9; TRBD1 or TRBD2 may be the D gene (5 bases each). The CDR3 sequence is 13 residues long. The V gene lost 3 bases and the J gene lost 3 bases, with 9 bases spanning the gap. Germline V gives CDR1 SEHNR, CDR2 FQNEAQ (reference sequence).

This clonotype was detected a few times. The chain has TRBV6-5 and TRBJ2-5; 12 bases are shared with TRBD1. There are 16 residues in the CDR3. V trimming: 6 bases; J trimming: 5 bases; junction bases outside the gene matches: 10. Germline CDR1 reads MNHEY; CDR2 reads SVGAGI. CDR3 DNA: TGTGCCAGCAGCCCGACCGGGACAGGGGGCGCGGAGACCCAGTACTTC. This encodes CASSPTGTGGAETQYF.

J is TRBJ2-7 and V is TRBV7-9; TRBD2 aligns across 11 bases. Trimming took 5 bases from V and 6 from J; bases not matched to a gene: 9. This CDR3 is built from 15 residues. From germline, CDR1 is SEHNR and CDR2 FQNEAQ (reference sequence). CDR3 DNA sequence: TGTGCCAGCAGCCAAGGAATAGCGGGAGGGCCCGAGCAGTACTTC. It codes for CASSQGIAGGPEQYF.

In its sample, this clonotype was seen many times. The chain joins TRBV4-2 to TRBJ2-7, with TRBD2 matching 8 bases. The CDR3 length is 15 residues. Trimming took 0 bases from V and 1 from J; bases not matched to a gene: 2. Germline V gives CDR1 LGHNA, CDR2 YNFKEQ. In DNA, the CDR3 is TGTGCCAGCAGCCAAGATGCTAGCGGGTCCTACGAGCAGTACTTC. It yields the protein CASSQDASGSYEQYF.

For this clonotype: At one boundary the junction diverges from the germline segment, which might be a read error. This chain connects TRBV7-8 to TRBJ2-7; TRBD2 matches at 12 bases. CDR3 length equals 17 residues. Germline V CDR1 and CDR2: SGHVS, FQNEAQ. CDR3 amino acids: CASSLPPSGRVGYEQCF. In DNA form, the CDR3 reads TGTGCCAGCAGCTTACCGCCTAGCGGGAGGGTGGGCTACGAGCAGTGCTTC.

The chain employs TRBV5-8 and TRBJ2-1, with D possibly matching TRBD1 (6 bases). The CDR3 extends over 16 amino acids. The V end was cut by 3 bases, the J end by 4 bases, with 17 bases between. CDR1 SGHTS and CDR2 YDEGEE come from the germline V gene. The CDR3 spells CASSSSGTTGYNEQFF. The CDR3 DNA sequence: TGTGCCAGCAGCTCTTCCGGGACAACGGGGTACAATGAGCAGTTCTTC.

The chain recombines TRBV29-1 with TRBJ1-2; D is undetermined. The V end lost 0 bases, the J end lost 4 bases, and 15 bases lay between the germline ends. CDR3 size: 15 residues. Germline CDR1 reads SQVTM; CDR2 reads ANQGSEA. As DNA, the CDR3 is TGCAGCGTTGAAGATGATGAAAGCATTGGCTATGGCTACACCTTC. Translating it yields CSVEDDESIGYGYTF.

The chain uses TRBV19 and TRBJ1-6; D unclear. Trimming pared 5 bases from V and 8 bases from J, leaving 13 bases between. Germline V gene sequence: CDR1 LNHDA, CDR2 SQIVND (reference sequence). The CDR3 is 14 residues long. Written as DNA, the CDR3 is TGTGCCAGTAGTTTCTCCTTGGAGGATTCACCCCTCCACTTT. Its translation is CASSFSLEDSPLHF.

The V and J genes are TRBV7-9 and TRBJ2-7; D remains ambiguous. This CDR3 region has 15 residues. Germline V gene data show CDR1 as SEHNR and CDR2 as FQNEAQ (reference sequence). Deletions cut 5 bases from V and 2 bases from J, with 16 bases between. CDR3 amino acids: CASSPVTLPTYEQYF. The CDR3 coding sequence is TGTGCCAGCAGCCCCGTGACTCTCCCAACCTACGAGCAGTACTTC.

This clonotype was counted ten times or more. The chain combines TRBV9 with TRBJ2-7, with D possibly matching TRBD2 (6 bases). The CDR3 has 14 amino acids. The germline V gene has CDR1 SGDLS and CDR2 YYNGEE. Trimming pared 0 bases from V and 7 bases from J, leaving 14 bases between. As DNA, the CDR3 is TGTGCCAGCAGCGTAGGGTCGGGGGACCGGGAGCAGTACTTC. This gives the protein CASSVGSGDREQYF.

The chain carries TRBV12-3 or TRBV12-4 and TRBJ2-1, with 9 positions matching TRBD2. This CDR3 region has 15 residues. J gave up 4 bases and V 4 bases, and 5 bases lay outside the gene matches. The CDR3 protein is CASSYPSGAYNEQFF. The CDR3 nucleotides read TGTGCCAGCAGTTACCCTAGCGGGGCTTACAATGAGCAGTTCTTC.

The V gene is TRBV6-6, the J gene TRBJ2-7; D is perhaps TRBD1 (6 bases). V shed 6 bases and J shed 0 bases, with 15 bases lying between them. From germline, CDR1 is MNHNY and CDR2 SVGAGI (reference sequence). The CDR3 totals 15 residues. The CDR3 spells CASREASDSSYEQYF. For the CDR3, the DNA is TGTGCCAGCAGGGAAGCCTCGGACAGCTCCTACGAGCAGTACTTC.

This clonotype was seen only a few times. V and J are TRBV28 and TRBJ1-2; the match to TRBD1 covers 9 bases. Looked up from germline, CDR1 is MDHEN and CDR2 is SYDVKM. The CDR3 loop spans 14 amino acids. J gave up 3 bases and V 7 bases, and 6 bases lay outside the gene matches. The CDR3 bases are TGTGCCAGCACCTCAGACAGGGGGGACTATGGCTACACCTTC. Amino acids: CASTSDRGDYGYTF.

This clonotype was recorded a few times. V is TRBV20-1 and J is TRBJ1-2; no definite D call. Germline CDR1 and CDR2: DFQATT and SNEGSKA (reference sequence). Trimming shortened V by 7 bases and J by 3 bases, and 3 bases separated the two germline ends. This CDR3 has 9 residues. Here the CDR3 reads CSDDYGYTF. CDR3 bases: TGCAGTGACGACTATGGCTACACCTTC.

This clonotype was recorded a few times. The chain employs TRBV28 and TRBJ2-7, with D perhaps matching TRBD1 or TRBD2 (5 bases each). Trimming removed 6 bases from V and 3 bases from J, with 18 bases in between. The CDR3 loop spans 15 amino acids. CDR1 MDHEN and CDR2 SYDVKM come from the germline V gene. CDR3 protein: CASSQGRGRFYEQYF. The DNA for the CDR3 is TGTGCCAGCAGCCAAGGACGGGGACGGTTCTACGAGCAGTACTTC.

The V and J genes are TRBV9 and TRBJ2-1; 16 bases are a match to TRBD2. The CDR3 extends over 17 amino acids. J lost 7 bases, V lost 0 bases, and 4 bases had no gene match. Germline V gene sequence: CDR1 SGDLS, CDR2 YYNGEE. The CDR3 DNA follows: TGTGCCAGCAGCGTAGGGGGGACTAGCGGGAGGGTAAATGAGCAGTTCTTC. Translating it yields CASSVGGTSGRVNEQFF.

This clonotype was seen just once. The chain links TRBV2 to TRBJ2-7; TRBD2 is a possible D gene (6 bases). V gave up 1 base and J gave up 6 bases, with 13 bases separating them. CDR3 size: 14 residues. The V gene's germline CDR1 is SNHLY and CDR2 FYNNEI. Written as DNA, the CDR3 is TGTGCCAGCAGTGAAGGGGCGGGACTCGCCGAGCAGTACTTC. This codes for CASSEGAGLAEQYF.

This clonotype was recorded only once. This chain connects TRBV29-1 to TRBJ2-1; D gene unclear. V shed 3 bases and J shed 3 bases, with 9 bases lying between them. This CDR3 comprises 13 residues. The germline gives CDR1 SQVTM, CDR2 ANQGSEA. CDR3 nucleotides: TGCAGCGTTGATTTGGGGAACTACAATGAGCAGTTCTTC. It encodes CSVDLGNYNEQFF.

This clonotype has at least ten counts. The chain carries TRBV19 and TRBJ1-1; D unclear. Germline V gene sequence: CDR1 LNHDA, CDR2 SQIVND (reference sequence). The CDR3 is 15 residues long. V dropped 2 bases and J dropped 1 base, with 11 bases sitting between them. CDR3 nucleotide sequence: TGTGCCAGTAGTATACCCTGGCAAGCGAACACTGAAGCTTTCTTT. Its protein is CASSIPWQANTEAFF.

This clonotype was detected many times. This rearrangement joins TRBV20-1 to TRBJ2-7; no definite D call. V lost 3 bases and J 0 bases, leaving 18 bases between the germline ends. This CDR3 comprises 16 residues. The germline gives CDR1 DFQATT, CDR2 SNEGSKA (reference sequence). In DNA form, the CDR3 reads TGCAGTGCTAGGGTCGCCGAGAATACCAACTCCTACGAGCAGTACTTC. Its protein is CSARVAENTNSYEQYF.

V and J are TRBV5-1 and TRBJ2-7; no definite D call. The germline V gene encodes CDR1 SGHRS and CDR2 YFSETQ. V gave up 7 bases and J gave up 7 bases, with 12 bases separating them. CDR3 length: 11 residues. In nucleotides, the CDR3 is TGCGCCAGCGATTGTGTACGGGAGCAGTACTTC. Translating it yields CASDCVREQYF.

This clonotype appeared once. This chain joins TRBV28 and TRBJ2-7; 11 nucleotides agree with TRBD2. The CDR3 loop spans 15 amino acids. The germline gives CDR1 MDHEN, CDR2 SYDVKM. The ends lost 5 bases at V and 6 bases at J; junction bases unmatched: 9. CDR3 sequence reads: CASSLIAGGPGEQYF. The CDR3 bases are TGTGCCAGCAGTCTCATAGCGGGAGGGCCAGGCGAGCAGTACTTC.

This clonotype was picked up many times. At one end the junction does not follow the germline gene, possibly because of a read error. V and J are TRBV5-8 and TRBJ2-7, with 8 bases lining up with TRBD1. The CDR3 covers 13 residues. Germline CDR1 reads SGHTS; CDR2 reads YDEGEE. CDR3 coding DNA: TGTGCCAGCAGCTTGGGACAGGGGTACGAGCGGTACTTC. Residues: CASSLGQGYERYF.

This clonotype appeared a few times. The chain uses TRBV2 and TRBJ2-7; 7 nucleotides agree with TRBD1. The CDR3 loop spans 12 amino acids. CDR1 SNHLY and CDR2 FYNNEI come from the germline V gene. CDR3 in DNA: TGTGCATACGGACACAGGGGTGACGAGCAGTACTTC. Translating gives CAYGHRGDEQYF.

This chain uses TRBV6-2 or TRBV6-3 with TRBJ2-2; tentative D call: TRBD2 (6 bases). CDR1 and CDR2 (germline): MNHEY, SVGEGT. The germline V and J ends were trimmed by 8 bases and 10 bases, with 29 bases remaining between them. The CDR3 extends over 17 amino acids. This CDR3 reads CASGDTSGLSYSAELFF. The CDR3 DNA reads as TGTGCCAGCGGGGATACCTCCGGACTATCATATTCCGCGGAGCTGTTTTTT.